The entry that follows covers one T cell receptor beta chain sequence. TCRdb's copy holds only in-frame clones and misses some; the assay was immunoSEQ multiplex PCR. The sample holds 84,000 or so clones, under 80% seen once. The data are from a study of blood T cell repertoires in COVID-19. Across the study: T cells, B-cell-depleted T cells, or PBMCs supplied cDNA or gDNA.

The length of the CDR3 is 15 residues. Trimming cost V 4 bases and J 4 bases, with 16 bases left between them. CDR1 is KGHSH, CDR2 LQKENI, per germline. The source of this sequence is a human donor in a cohort sampled during active COVID-19. The chain recombines TRBV18 with TRBJ1-1, with D possibly matching TRBD1 (5 bases). The sample taken for sequencing was peripheral blood. The CDR3 sequence: CASSRGGVTGTEAFF. CDR3 bases: TGTGCCAGCTCACGAGGAGGGGTGACGGGCACTGAAGCTTTCTTT.